What follows is one TCR beta chain and its context. Its antigen is not known. Germline CDR1 reads SGHRS; CDR2 reads YFSETQ. This CDR3 contains 15 residues. The V and J ends lost 4 bases and 4 bases, in that order; junction bases with no gene match: 9. The sample comes from a study of T cell responses to AZD1222 COVID-19 vaccine. Findings of the study overall: Breadth and depth of Spike-specific TCRs rose after two AZD1222 doses. Repertoires were obtained only post-peak T cell response.

Profiling relied on immunoSEQ multiplex PCR, and the TCRdb table lists in-frame clones only, not all of them. The sample shows 150,000 to 200,000 clones, around 94% of them seen only once. The genes are TRBV5-1 and TRBJ1-2; 8 bases line up with TRBD1. This material consisted of peripheral blood, taken 28 days after the second dose of the MenACWY control vaccine. This receptor was taken from an adult who received the MenACWY meningococcal vaccine as a control. The CDR3 sequence: CASSTGQGGPYGYTF. The CDR3 DNA is TGCGCCAGCAGCACCGGACAGGGTGGGCCCTATGGCTACACCTTC.